This paragraph covers one T cell receptor (beta chain) sequence. The data stem from a study of blood T cell repertoires in COVID-19. Overall study context: Some COVID-19 samples were acute and others convalescent; all came from the United States, Italy and Spain.

In the original workflow: For nucleated cells, counts were estimated from reference gene primer amplification. Sequenced by immunoSEQ multiplex PCR; TCRdb stores in-frame clones only, minus some. Clone size and V and J calls were adopted from that table, with D and trimming inferred from the DNA. The sample includes over 50,000 clones, around 80% of them seen just once. With 2 bases removed from V and 6 bases from J, the gap between germline ends came to 7 bases. Germline V gene lookup returns CDR1 SGHTA and CDR2 FQGTGA. The CDR3 spans 13 residues. Sequences were obtained from peripheral blood. The genes are TRBV7-3 and TRBJ2-2, with TRBD2 as a possible D gene (6 bases). The clonotype was recovered from a human donor with active or convalescent COVID-19. The donor label of this sample is uncertain. The CDR3 nucleotides read TGTGCCAGCAGCTTACAGCGGGCCGGGGAGCTGTTTTTT. Translation: CASSLQRAGELFF.